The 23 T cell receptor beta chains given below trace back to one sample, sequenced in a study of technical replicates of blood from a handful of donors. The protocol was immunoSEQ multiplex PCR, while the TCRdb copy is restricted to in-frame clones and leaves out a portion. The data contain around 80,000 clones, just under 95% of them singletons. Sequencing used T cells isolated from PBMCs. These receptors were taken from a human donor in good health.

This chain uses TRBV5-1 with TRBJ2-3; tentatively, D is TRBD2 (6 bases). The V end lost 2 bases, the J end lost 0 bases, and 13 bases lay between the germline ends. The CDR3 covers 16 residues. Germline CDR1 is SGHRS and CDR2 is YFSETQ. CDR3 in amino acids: CASSLLASSSTDTQYF. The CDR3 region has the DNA TGCGCCAGCAGCTTACTAGCATCCTCTAGCACAGATACGCAGTATTTT.

The CDR3 DNA reads as TGTGCCAGTAGTATTCCCCGCGGCACATCCTTCCTTTCCTCCGGAAACACCATATATTTT. Its protein product is CASSIPRGTSFLSSGNTIYF. The V call is TRBV19, the J call TRBJ1-3; no definite D call. The ends were cut back, 3 bases at V and 4 bases at J, with 28 bases in the middle. Germline V gene data show CDR1 as LNHDA and CDR2 as SQIVND (reference sequence). The CDR3 has 20 amino acids.

The CDR3 is CASSLAPGSYEQYF. In DNA form, the CDR3 reads TGTGCCAGCAGCTTAGCCCCGGGTTCATACGAGCAGTACTTC. The chain combines TRBV11-2 with TRBJ2-7, with no clear D. Germline assignment: CDR1 SGHAT and CDR2 FQNNGV. The CDR3 extends over 14 amino acids. Trimming left V 1 base short and J 4 bases short, with 11 bases between.

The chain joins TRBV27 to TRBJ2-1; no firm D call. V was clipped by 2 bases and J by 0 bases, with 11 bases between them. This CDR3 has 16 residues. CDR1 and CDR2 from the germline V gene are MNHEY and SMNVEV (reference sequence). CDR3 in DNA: TGTGCCAGCAGTTTAATGGCGGATCTCTCCTACAATGAGCAGTTCTTC. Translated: CASSLMADLSYNEQFF.

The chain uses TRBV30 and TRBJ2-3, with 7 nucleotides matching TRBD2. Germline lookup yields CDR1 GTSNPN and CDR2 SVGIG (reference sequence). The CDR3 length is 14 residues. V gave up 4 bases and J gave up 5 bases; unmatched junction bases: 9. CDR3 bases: TGTGCCTGGAATTCGGCGGGAGAGGGAGATACGCAGTATTTT. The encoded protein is CAWNSAGEGDTQYF. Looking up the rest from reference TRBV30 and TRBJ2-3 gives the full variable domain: SQTIHQWPATLVQPVGSPLSLECTVEGTSNPNLYWYRQAAGRGLQLLFYSVGIGQISSEVPQNLSASRPQDRQFILSSKKLLLSDSGFYLCAWNSAGEGDTQYFGPGTRLTVL.

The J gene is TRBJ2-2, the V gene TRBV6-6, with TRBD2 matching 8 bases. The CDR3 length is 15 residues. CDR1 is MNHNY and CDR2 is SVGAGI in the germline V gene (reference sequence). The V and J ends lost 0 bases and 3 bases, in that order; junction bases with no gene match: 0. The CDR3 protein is CASSYSTSDTGELFF. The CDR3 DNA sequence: TGTGCCAGCAGTTACTCGACTAGCGACACCGGGGAGCTGTTTTTT.

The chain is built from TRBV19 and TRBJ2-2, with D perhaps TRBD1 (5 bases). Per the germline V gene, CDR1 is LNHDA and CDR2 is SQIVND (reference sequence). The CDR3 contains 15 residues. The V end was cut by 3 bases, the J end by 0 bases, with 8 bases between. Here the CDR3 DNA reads TGTGCCAGTAGTATTCGGACATCGAACACCGGGGAGCTGTTTTTT. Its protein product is CASSIRTSNTGELFF.

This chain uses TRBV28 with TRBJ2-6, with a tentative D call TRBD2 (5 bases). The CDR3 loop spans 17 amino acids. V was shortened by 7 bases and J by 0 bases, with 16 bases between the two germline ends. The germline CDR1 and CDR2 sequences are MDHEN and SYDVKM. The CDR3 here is CASTPWEMDSGANVLTF. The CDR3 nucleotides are TGTGCCAGCACCCCTTGGGAGATGGACTCTGGGGCCAACGTCCTGACTTTC.

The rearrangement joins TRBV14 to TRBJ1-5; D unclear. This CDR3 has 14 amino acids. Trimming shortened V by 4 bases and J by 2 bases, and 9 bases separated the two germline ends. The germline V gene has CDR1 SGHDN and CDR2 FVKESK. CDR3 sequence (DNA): TGTGCCAGCAGCCGGCGGTCGGGCAATCAGCCCCAGCATTTT. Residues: CASSRRSGNQPQHF. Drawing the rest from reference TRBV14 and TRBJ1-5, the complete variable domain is EAGVTQFPSHSVIEKGQTVTLRCDPISGHDNLYWYRRVMGKEIKFLLHFVKESKQDESGMPNNRFLAERTGGTYSTLKVQPAELEDSGVYFCASSRRSGNQPQHFGDGTRLSIL.

The CDR3 reads CASSKDWIGDTQYF. CDR3 DNA: TGTGCCAGCAGTAAGGACTGGATAGGTGATACGCAGTATTTT. The chain recombines TRBV2 with TRBJ2-3; D perhaps matches TRBD2 (5 bases). V was pared by 5 bases and J by 6 bases, with 15 bases between. The CDR3 is 14 amino acids. CDR1 is SNHLY and CDR2 is FYNNEI in the germline V gene.

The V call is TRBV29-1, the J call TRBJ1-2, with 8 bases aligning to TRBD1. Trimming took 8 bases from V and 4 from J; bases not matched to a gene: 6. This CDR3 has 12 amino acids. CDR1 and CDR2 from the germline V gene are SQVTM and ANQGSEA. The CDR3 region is CSLDREGYGYTF. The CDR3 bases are TGCAGCTTGGACAGGGAGGGCTATGGCTACACCTTC.

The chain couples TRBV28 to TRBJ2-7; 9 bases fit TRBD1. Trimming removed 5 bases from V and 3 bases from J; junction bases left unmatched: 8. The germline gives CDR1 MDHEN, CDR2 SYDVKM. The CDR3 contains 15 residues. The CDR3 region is CASSEPGTGHYEQYF. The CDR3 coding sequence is TGTGCCAGCAGTGAGCCCGGGACAGGGCACTACGAGCAGTACTTC.

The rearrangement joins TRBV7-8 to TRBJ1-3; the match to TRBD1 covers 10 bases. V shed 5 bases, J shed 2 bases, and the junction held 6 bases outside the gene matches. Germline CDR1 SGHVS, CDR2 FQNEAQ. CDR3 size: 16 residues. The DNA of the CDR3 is TGTGCCAGCAGCCTTTCCGGGACAGGGGCTGGAAACACCATATATTTT. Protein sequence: CASSLSGTGAGNTIYF.

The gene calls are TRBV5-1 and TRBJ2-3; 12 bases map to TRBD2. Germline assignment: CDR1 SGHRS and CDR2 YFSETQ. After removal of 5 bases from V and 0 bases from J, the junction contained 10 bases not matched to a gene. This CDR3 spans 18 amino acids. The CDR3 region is CASRRKTSGGPSTDTQYF. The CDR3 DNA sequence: TGCGCCAGCAGGAGAAAGACTAGCGGGGGTCCTAGCACAGATACGCAGTATTTT. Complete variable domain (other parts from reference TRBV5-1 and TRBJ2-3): KAGVTQTPRYLIKTRGQQVTLSCSPISGHRSVSWYQQTPGQGLQFLFEYFSETQRNKGNFPGRFSGRQFSNSRSEMNVSTLELGDSALYLCASRRKTSGGPSTDTQYFGPGTRLTVL.

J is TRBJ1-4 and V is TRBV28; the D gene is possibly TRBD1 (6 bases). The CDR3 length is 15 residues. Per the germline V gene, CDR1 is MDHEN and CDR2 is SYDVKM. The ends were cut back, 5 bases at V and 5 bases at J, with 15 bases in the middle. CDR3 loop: CASSRTTGPNEKLFF. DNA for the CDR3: TGTGCCAGCAGTCGGACGACAGGTCCAAATGAAAAACTGTTTTTT. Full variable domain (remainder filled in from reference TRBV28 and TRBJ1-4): DVKVTQSSRYLVKRTGEKVFLECVQDMDHENMFWYRQDPGLGLRLIYFSYDVKMKEKGDIPEGYSVSREKKERFSLILESASTNQTSMYLCASSRTTGPNEKLFFGSGTQLSVL.

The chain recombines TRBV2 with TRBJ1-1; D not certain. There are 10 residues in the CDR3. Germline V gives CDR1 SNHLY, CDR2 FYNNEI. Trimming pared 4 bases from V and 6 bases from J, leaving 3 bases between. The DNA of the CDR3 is TGTGCCAGCAGTGCGGCTGAAGCTTTCTTT. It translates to CASSAAEAFF.

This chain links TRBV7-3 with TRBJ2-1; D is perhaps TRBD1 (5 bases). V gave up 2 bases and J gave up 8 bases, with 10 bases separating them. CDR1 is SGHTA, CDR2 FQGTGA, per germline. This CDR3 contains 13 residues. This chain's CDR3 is CASSLPSRDEQFF. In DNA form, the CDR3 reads TGTGCCAGCAGCTTACCCAGCAGGGATGAGCAGTTCTTC.

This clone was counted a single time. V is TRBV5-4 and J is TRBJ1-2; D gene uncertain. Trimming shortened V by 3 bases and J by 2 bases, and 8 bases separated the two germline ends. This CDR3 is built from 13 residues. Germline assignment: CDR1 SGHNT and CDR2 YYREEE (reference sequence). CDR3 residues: CASSSGKNYGYTF. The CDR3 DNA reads TGTGCCAGCAGCTCGGGGAAGAACTATGGCTACACCTTC. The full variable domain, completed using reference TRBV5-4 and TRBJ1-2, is ETGVTQSPTHLIKTRGQQVTLRCSSQSGHNTVSWYQQALGQGPQFIFQYYREEENGRGNFPPRFSGLQFPNYSSELNVNALELDDSALYLCASSSGKNYGYTFGSGTRLTVV.

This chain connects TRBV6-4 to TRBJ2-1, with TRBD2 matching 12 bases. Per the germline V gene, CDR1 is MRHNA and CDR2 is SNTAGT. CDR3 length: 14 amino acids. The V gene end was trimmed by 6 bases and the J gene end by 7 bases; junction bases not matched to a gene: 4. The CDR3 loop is CASSPLAGGNEQFF. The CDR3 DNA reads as TGTGCCAGCAGCCCACTAGCGGGAGGTAATGAGCAGTTCTTC.

The CDR3 bases are TGCAGCGTTGATTCAGCGGGAGCCGTGAATGAGCAGTTCTTC. It encodes CSVDSAGAVNEQFF. The chain employs TRBV29-1 and TRBJ2-1, with 8 bases aligning to TRBD2. V lost 3 bases to trimming and J lost 7 bases; unmatched junction nucleotides: 8. This CDR3 spans 14 amino acids. Germline assignment: CDR1 SQVTM and CDR2 ANQGSEA.

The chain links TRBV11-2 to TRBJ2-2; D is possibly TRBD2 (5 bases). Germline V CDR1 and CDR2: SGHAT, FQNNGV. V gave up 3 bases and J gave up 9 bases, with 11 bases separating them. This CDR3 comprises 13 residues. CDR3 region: CASSFERGWELFF. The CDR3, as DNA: TGTGCCAGCAGCTTTGAGAGAGGGTGGGAGCTGTTTTTT.

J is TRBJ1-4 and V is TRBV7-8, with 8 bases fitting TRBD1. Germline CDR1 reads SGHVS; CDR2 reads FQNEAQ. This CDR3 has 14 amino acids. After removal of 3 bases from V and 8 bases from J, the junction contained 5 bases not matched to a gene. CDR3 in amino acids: CASSFYAGGEKLFF. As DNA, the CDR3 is TGTGCCAGCAGCTTTTATGCAGGGGGCGAAAAACTGTTTTTT.

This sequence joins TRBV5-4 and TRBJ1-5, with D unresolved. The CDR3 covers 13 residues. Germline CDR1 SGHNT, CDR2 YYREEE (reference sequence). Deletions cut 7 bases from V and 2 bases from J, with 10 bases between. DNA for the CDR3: TGTGCCAGCTATCCGGGAGGCAATCAGCCCCAGCATTTT. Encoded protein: CASYPGGNQPQHF.